This T cell receptor beta chain was identified in a study of T cells expressing NK-cell markers. TCRdb re-called the 5' RACE reads; every CDR3 protein appears as one record, without DNA. The table for this sample gives about 170,000 distinct CDR3 sequences. There are 12 residues in the CDR3. CDR1 is MNHEY and CDR2 is SMNVEV in the germline V gene (reference sequence). Source material: blood T cells: a sorted CD56 or NKG2C T cell subset, CD4+ or CD8+ T cells, or bulk PBMC T cells (not recorded which). The sequence derives from a man aged 18 to 69 in good health. The V gene is TRBV27, the J gene TRBJ1-1; no DNA is available, so the TRBD1 call from TCRdb remains unchecked. CDR3 protein: CASRRGGAEAFF.